Below are 31 T cell receptor beta chains sequenced from a single sample in a study of T cell repertoires in cytomegalovirus infection. Antigens for these TCRs are unknown. TCRdb analysed the reads with MiXCR anew, one entry per CDR3 protein. Of 640,000 or so distinct CDR3 sequences in the sample, roughly 33% were seen once. Sample: cultured PBMCs, taken from culture after CMV antigen stimulation. Receptors were obtained from a human donor in good health (CMV status not recorded). Some clones in this sample may be carry-over from other donors' samples.

V and J are TRBV7-6 and TRBJ1-5; D is undetermined. CDR3 length: 13 residues. V lost 2 bases to trimming and J lost 7 bases, with 9 bases between them. Germline V gene lookup returns CDR1 SGHVS and CDR2 FNYEAQ. This CDR3 reads CASSLTVHQPQHF. The CDR3 coding sequence is TGTGCCAGCAGCTTAACGGTTCACCAGCCCCAGCATTTT.

This clonotype was picked up a small number of times. The chain joins TRBV11-2 to TRBJ2-7; 7 nucleotides line up with TRBD1. Germline V lookup: CDR1 SGHAT, CDR2 FQNNGV. The CDR3 sequence is 15 residues long. V shed 5 bases and J 2 bases; nucleotides not matched to a gene: 9. The CDR3 coding sequence is TGTGCCAGCAGCCATTTGTACAGGGGCACCTACGAGCAGTACTTC. Translation: CASSHLYRGTYEQYF.

Only a few counts were recorded for this clonotype. CDR3 sequence reads: CASSDTRAGAGELFF. The DNA for the CDR3 is TGTGCCAGCAGCGACACAAGAGCGGGGGCCGGGGAGCTGTTTTTT. V usage is TRBV11-2 and J usage is TRBJ2-2; the match to TRBD2 covers 8 bases. Germline values: CDR1 SGHAT, CDR2 FQNNGV. The CDR3 runs 15 residues. Trimming took 5 bases from V and 6 from J; bases not matched to a gene: 8. The variable domain in full, with the rest retrieved from reference TRBV11-2 and TRBJ2-2, is EAGVAQSPRYKIIEKRQSVAFWCNPISGHATLYWYQQILGQGPKLLIQFQNNGVVDDSQLPKDRFSAERLKGVDSTLKIQPAKLEDSAVYLCASSDTRAGAGELFFGEGSRLTVL.

This clonotype was detected a few times. The rearrangement links TRBV19 to TRBJ1-5; no reliable D call. Per germline, CDR1 LNHDA and CDR2 SQIVND (reference sequence). V dropped 3 bases and J dropped 0 bases, with 21 bases sitting between them. CDR3 length: 19 amino acids. This CDR3 reads CASSMSVSPVGYSNQPQHF. The DNA for the CDR3 is TGTGCCAGTAGTATGTCCGTCAGTCCCGTGGGGTATAGCAATCAGCCCCAGCATTTT. Full variable domain (missing parts from reference TRBV19 and TRBJ1-5): DGGITQSPKYLFRKEGQNVTLSCEQNLNHDAMYWYRQDPGQGLRLIYYSQIVNDFQKGDIAEGYSVSREKKESFPLTVTSAQKNPTAFYLCASSMSVSPVGYSNQPQHFGDGTRLSIL.

J is TRBJ2-3 and V is TRBV2; D may match TRBD1 or TRBD2 (5 bases each). The CDR3 runs 14 residues. The germline gives CDR1 SNHLY, CDR2 FYNNEI. Trimming stripped 7 bases from V and 2 bases from J, with 13 bases between. Here the CDR3 reads CASTGPTNTDTQYF. The CDR3 DNA reads TGTGCCAGCACGGGGCCTACCAACACAGATACGCAGTATTTT.

There are a few counts of this clonotype. Written as DNA, the CDR3 is TGTGCCAGCAGTTACCAGATAGATACGCAGTATTTT. It encodes CASSYQIDTQYF. The V call is TRBV6-2 or TRBV6-3, the J call TRBJ2-3; no firm D call. The CDR3 spans 12 residues. CDR1 and CDR2 (germline): MNHEY, SVGEGT. The V end lost 2 bases, the J end lost 5 bases, and 5 bases lay between the germline ends.

The rearrangement joins TRBV3-1 to TRBJ2-1; possible D gene TRBD2, 6 bases. Trimming stripped 3 bases from V and 3 bases from J, with 15 bases between. Germline V gene data show CDR1 as LGHDT and CDR2 as YNNKEL (reference sequence). CDR3 size: 16 residues. As DNA, the CDR3 is TGTGCCAGCAGCCAGGGGGACTCCTTGTTCTACAATGAGCAGTTCTTC. Translating it yields CASSQGDSLFYNEQFF.

The CDR3 nucleotides read TGCAGCGTTATGAGCCACAGGTCGACTGAAGCTTTCTTT. Translating it yields CSVMSHRSTEAFF. The chain recombines TRBV29-1 with TRBJ1-1; D might be TRBD1 (5 bases). The CDR3 has 13 amino acids. Germline V CDR1 and CDR2: SQVTM, ANQGSEA. Trimming took off 5 bases at V and 5 bases at J, with 15 bases between the two ends. Drawing the rest from reference TRBV29-1 and TRBJ1-1, the complete variable domain is SAVISQKPSRDICQRGTSLTIQCQVDSQVTMMFWYRQQPGQSLTLIATANQGSEATYESGFVIDKFPISRPNLTFSTLTVSNMSPEDSSIYLCSVMSHRSTEAFFGQGTRLTVV.

The rearrangement uses TRBV20-1 and TRBJ2-2; no definite D call. CDR3 length equals 11 residues. Germline CDR1 and CDR2: DFQATT and SNEGSKA (reference sequence). The germline V and J ends were trimmed by 3 bases and 4 bases, with 3 bases remaining between them. The DNA for the CDR3 is TGCAGTGCTAGCCCCACCGGGGAGCTGTTTTTT. Protein sequence: CSASPTGELFF.

The V and J genes are TRBV5-1 and TRBJ2-1, with 7 bases matching TRBD1. The CDR3 has 15 amino acids. Germline values: CDR1 SGHRS, CDR2 YFSETQ. The junction had 6 bases not matched to a gene; V was cut back by 0 bases and J by 6 bases. Written as DNA, the CDR3 is TGCGCCAGCAGCTTGGTCGGGACAGATCTCAATGAGCAGTTCTTC. Translated, it gives CASSLVGTDLNEQFF.

A few counts support this clonotype. The chain has TRBV15 and TRBJ1-5; D possibly corresponds to TRBD1 (5 bases). V dropped 3 bases and J dropped 3 bases, with 12 bases sitting between them. Germline lookup yields CDR1 LNHNV and CDR2 YYDKDF (reference sequence). CDR3 length equals 15 residues. The CDR3 sequence is CATSRDARDNQPQHF. The CDR3 bases are TGTGCCACCAGCAGGGACGCCAGGGACAATCAGCCCCAGCATTTT.

The rearrangement joins TRBV20-1 to TRBJ2-3, with a weak D call TRBD1 (6 bases). This CDR3 region has 16 residues. Germline V gives CDR1 DFQATT, CDR2 SNEGSKA (reference sequence). Trimming pared 4 bases from V and 0 bases from J, leaving 17 bases between. Here the CDR3 reads CSAKAPGQASTDTQYF. The CDR3 bases are TGCAGTGCTAAGGCACCGGGACAAGCTAGCACAGATACGCAGTATTTT.

The genes are TRBV7-2 and TRBJ2-5, with a possible D match to TRBD2 (6 bases). V dropped 5 bases and J dropped 5 bases, with 18 bases sitting between them. The V gene's germline CDR1 is SGHTA and CDR2 FQGNSA. The CDR3 runs 15 residues. Here the CDR3 reads CASSLQTGAGETQYF. The CDR3 DNA reads TGTGCCAGCAGCCTGCAGACGGGAGCGGGCGAGACCCAGTACTTC.

V is TRBV2 and J is TRBJ1-1, with TRBD1 as a possible D gene (5 bases). CDR1 and CDR2 (germline): SNHLY, FYNNEI. The CDR3 consists of 12 residues. Trimming removed 3 bases from V and 7 bases from J, with 9 bases in between. CDR3 DNA sequence: TGTGCCAGCAGTGAGGACACCCATGAAGCTTTCTTT. Amino acid sequence: CASSEDTHEAFF.

This clonotype was observed at least ten times. CDR3 in DNA: TGTGCCAGCAGCTTCTCGTGGGCGGGAGTAGAGACCCAGTACTTC. As protein: CASSFSWAGVETQYF. This chain joins TRBV11-2 and TRBJ2-5; TRBD2 agrees at 7 bases. The V and J ends lost 3 bases and 4 bases, in that order; junction bases with no gene match: 8. Looked up from germline, CDR1 is SGHAT and CDR2 is FQNNGV. This CDR3 contains 15 residues.

This clonotype was seen repeatedly, ten times or more. This chain joins TRBV7-2 and TRBJ2-3; D is ambiguous. There are 13 residues in the CDR3. The ends were cut back, 3 bases at V and 4 bases at J, with 8 bases in the middle. The germline V gene has CDR1 SGHTA and CDR2 FQGNSA. In nucleotides, the CDR3 is TGTGCCAGCAGCTTCAAGGGCGCAGATACGCAGTATTTT. It encodes CASSFKGADTQYF.

This clonotype has at least ten counts. V and J are TRBV5-1 and TRBJ1-4; TRBD1 is a possible D gene (6 bases). CDR3 length: 16 amino acids. V was clipped by 3 bases and J by 0 bases, with 12 bases between them. In germline, CDR1 is SGHRS, CDR2 YFSETQ. The CDR3 bases are TGCGCCAGCAGCTCAGGACAGCCTGCAACTAATGAAAAACTGTTTTTT. Translation: CASSSGQPATNEKLFF.

The chain combines TRBV19 with TRBJ1-6; D remains unclear. Germline CDR1 LNHDA, CDR2 SQIVND (reference sequence). This CDR3 comprises 13 residues. V was pared by 7 bases and J by 10 bases, with 14 bases between. Written as DNA, the CDR3 is TGTGCCAGTACTGAGGGTTACAGATCACCCCTCCACTTT. Protein sequence: CASTEGYRSPLHF.

The chain recombines TRBV7-9 with TRBJ2-1; D may be TRBD1 (6 bases). The CDR3 sequence is 13 residues long. The germline gives CDR1 SEHNR, CDR2 FQNEAQ (reference sequence). V lost 5 bases and J 6 bases, leaving 11 bases between the germline ends. CDR3 nucleotides: TGTGCCAGCAGCATGGACAGCATCAATGAGCAGTTCTTC. It codes for CASSMDSINEQFF.

The chain combines TRBV20-1 with TRBJ2-5; D unclear. The V gene lost 6 bases and the J gene lost 5 bases, with 19 bases spanning the gap. The CDR3 has 14 residues. Per germline, CDR1 DFQATT and CDR2 SNEGSKA (reference sequence). The CDR3 nucleotides are TGCAGTGCCCAGAGATACTACCGCAGTGAGACCCAGTACTTC. Encoded protein: CSAQRYYRSETQYF.

This sequence joins TRBV7-9 and TRBJ1-4, with D unclear. V lost 1 base and J lost 7, with 4 bases in between. Germline V CDR1 and CDR2: SEHNR, FQNEAQ (reference sequence). The CDR3 covers 12 residues. The CDR3 loop is CASSLEVEKLFF. CDR3 nucleotides: TGTGCCAGCAGCTTAGAGGTTGAAAAACTGTTTTTT.

This clonotype occurred a few times. The chain combines TRBV15 with TRBJ1-2; no clear D. The germline V gene encodes CDR1 LNHNV and CDR2 YYDKDF (reference sequence). CDR3 length equals 16 residues. Trimming pared 9 bases from V and 0 bases from J, leaving 20 bases between. The CDR3 sequence: CATGGWIDLANYGYTF. In nucleotides, the CDR3 is TGTGCCACGGGCGGATGGATCGACCTAGCTAACTATGGCTACACCTTC.

This clonotype has a count of ten or more. The chain has TRBV7-2 and TRBJ1-4, with D possibly being TRBD1 (6 bases). The germline V gene encodes CDR1 SGHTA and CDR2 FQGNSA. The CDR3 totals 14 residues. Between the trimmed V and J ends, which lost 5 bases and 8 bases, there was a span of 15 bases. Here the CDR3 DNA reads TGTGCCAGCAGCCCCACCCGGGACAAGGAAAAACTGTTTTTT. It specifies CASSPTRDKEKLFF. Combining the CDR3 with reference TRBV7-2 and TRBJ1-4 gives the whole variable domain GAGVSQSPSNKVTEKGKDVELRCDPISGHTALYWYRQSLGQGLEFLIYFQGNSAPDKSGLPSDRFSAERTGGSVSTLTIQRTQQEDSAVYLCASSPTRDKEKLFFGSGTQLSVL.

The chain employs TRBV5-1 and TRBJ1-1; D is perhaps TRBD1 (5 bases). The CDR3 contains 15 residues. V lost 3 bases, J lost 1 base, and 13 bases lay in between. Germline-derived CDR1 and CDR2 are SGHRS and YFSETQ. The CDR3 loop reads CASSSRTSANTEAFF. The CDR3 DNA reads TGCGCCAGCAGCTCTCGGACAAGCGCGAACACTGAAGCTTTCTTT.

The rearrangement uses TRBV2 and TRBJ2-5; 12 bases are shared with TRBD2. This CDR3 region has 15 residues. The junction had 0 bases not matched to a gene; V was cut back by 4 bases and J by 0 bases. Germline V gene data show CDR1 as SNHLY and CDR2 as FYNNEI. Here the CDR3 reads CASSGTSGNQETQYF. The CDR3 DNA reads as TGTGCCAGCAGTGGGACTAGCGGGAACCAAGAGACCCAGTACTTC.

This clonotype occurred many times. The chain uses TRBV7-2 and TRBJ1-5; D gene unclear. The germline CDR1 and CDR2 sequences are SGHTA and FQGNSA. V was clipped by 1 base and J by 3 bases, with 7 bases between them. The CDR3 has 14 residues. The CDR3 nucleotides are TGTGCCAGCAGCTTAGGAGGCAACAATCAGCCCCAGCATTTT. Its translation: CASSLGGNNQPQHF.

The table lists this clonotype with a few counts. The chain employs TRBV7-9 and TRBJ1-2; D not certain. Trimming took off 5 bases at V and 2 bases at J, with 12 bases between the two ends. CDR1 is SEHNR, CDR2 FQNEAQ, per germline (reference sequence). The length of the CDR3 is 14 residues. The CDR3 reads CASSTDGINYGYTF. As DNA, the CDR3 is TGTGCCAGCAGCACGGACGGAATCAACTATGGCTACACCTTC.

This clonotype has ten or more counts. V and J are TRBV28 and TRBJ1-5; tentatively, D is TRBD1 (5 bases). The CDR3 extends over 14 amino acids. From germline, CDR1 is MDHEN and CDR2 SYDVKM. Trimming took off 6 bases at V and 4 bases at J, with 13 bases between the two ends. CDR3 coding DNA: TGTGCCAGCAGCTCACTGCAGGGAAATCAGCCCCAGCATTTT. It yields the protein CASSSLQGNQPQHF.

V usage is TRBV20-1 and J usage is TRBJ2-2; TRBD2 aligns across 7 bases. The CDR3 contains 16 residues. The ends lost 0 bases at V and 3 bases at J; junction bases unmatched: 7. Germline CDR1 and CDR2: DFQATT and SNEGSKA (reference sequence). The CDR3 loop is CSARDGLVGHTGELFF. CDR3 DNA sequence: TGCAGTGCTAGAGATGGACTAGTCGGACACACCGGGGAGCTGTTTTTT.

This clonotype has a handful of counts. The V and J genes are TRBV2 and TRBJ1-3; D call uncertain. The CDR3 covers 17 residues. CDR1 is SNHLY, CDR2 FYNNEI, per germline. V lost 3 bases to trimming and J lost 0 bases, with 15 bases between them. The CDR3, as DNA: TGTGCCAGCAGTGACTCGGTACTCACGAGCTCTGGAAACACCATATATTTT. It translates to CASSDSVLTSSGNTIYF.

This clonotype occurred a few times. The chain uses TRBV7-2 and TRBJ1-2; D may be TRBD1 (6 bases). Looked up from germline, CDR1 is SGHTA and CDR2 is FQGNSA. Trimming removed 6 bases at V and 0 bases at J, with 11 bases between. The CDR3 spans 14 residues. CDR3: CASRGAGANYGYTF. CDR3 DNA: TGTGCCAGCAGGGGGGCGGGGGCTAACTATGGCTACACCTTC.